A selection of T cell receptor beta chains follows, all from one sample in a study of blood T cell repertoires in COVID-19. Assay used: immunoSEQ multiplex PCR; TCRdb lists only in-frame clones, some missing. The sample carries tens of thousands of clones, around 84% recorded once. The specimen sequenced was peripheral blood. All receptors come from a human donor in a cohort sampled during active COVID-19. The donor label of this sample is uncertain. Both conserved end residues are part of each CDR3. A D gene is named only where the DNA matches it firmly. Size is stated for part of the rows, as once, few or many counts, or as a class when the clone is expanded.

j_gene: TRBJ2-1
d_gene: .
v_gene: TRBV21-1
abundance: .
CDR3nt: TGTGCCAGCAGCAGGGACAGGGCATGTGACGATGAGCAGTTCTTC
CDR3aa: CASSRDRACDDEQFF

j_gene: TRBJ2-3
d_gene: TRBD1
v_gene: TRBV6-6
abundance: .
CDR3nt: TGTGCCAGCAGGCGACGAATACGGGACAGGGAAGCAGATACGCAGTATTTT
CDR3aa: CASRRRIRDREADTQYF

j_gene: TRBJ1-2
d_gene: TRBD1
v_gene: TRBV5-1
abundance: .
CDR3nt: TGCGCCAGCAGCCCCGGGACAGAAAACTATGGCTACACCTTC
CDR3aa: CASSPGTENYGYTF

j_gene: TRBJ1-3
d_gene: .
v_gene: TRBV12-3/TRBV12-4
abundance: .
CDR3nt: TGTGCCAGCAGTTTCGGGGGAGGAAACACCATATATTTT
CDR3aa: CASSFGGGNTIYF

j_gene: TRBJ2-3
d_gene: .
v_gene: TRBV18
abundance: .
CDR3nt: TGTGCCAGCTCGCGAGATGTGCCGTCGACAGATACGCAGTATTTT
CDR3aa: CASSRDVPSTDTQYF

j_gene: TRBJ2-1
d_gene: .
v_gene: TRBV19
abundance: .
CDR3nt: TGTGCCAGTAGTATAGATCGCAATGAGCAGTTCTTC
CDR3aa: CASSIDRNEQFF

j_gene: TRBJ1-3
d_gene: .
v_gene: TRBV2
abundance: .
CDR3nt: TGTGCCAGCAGTGTTGGCAGGGCTGGAAACACCATATATTTT
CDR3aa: CASSVGRAGNTIYF

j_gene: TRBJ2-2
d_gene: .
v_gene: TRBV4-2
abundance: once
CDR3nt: TGTGCCAGCAGCTTCGGGGTGGGGGGCACCGGGGAGCTGTTTTTT
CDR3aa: CASSFGVGGTGELFF

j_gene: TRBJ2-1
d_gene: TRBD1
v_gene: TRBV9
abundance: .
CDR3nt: TGTGCCAGCAGCGTAGAGGGCAGGGGGCCTTACAATGAGCAGTTCTTC
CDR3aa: CASSVEGRGPYNEQFF

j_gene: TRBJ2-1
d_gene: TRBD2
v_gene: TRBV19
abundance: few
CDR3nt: TGTGCCAGTAGTATGACTAGCGGGACCTACAATGAGCAGTTCTTC
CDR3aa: CASSMTSGTYNEQFF

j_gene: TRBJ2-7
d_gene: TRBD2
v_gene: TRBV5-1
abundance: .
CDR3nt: TGCGCCAGCAGCCCCGGGACTAGCGGGAGGGTTTACGAGCAGTACTTC
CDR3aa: CASSPGTSGRVYEQYF

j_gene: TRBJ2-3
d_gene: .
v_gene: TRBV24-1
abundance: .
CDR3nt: TGTGCCACCAGTGAACCAGTGGGAGAGGGGCAGTATTTT
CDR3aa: CATSEPVGEGQYF

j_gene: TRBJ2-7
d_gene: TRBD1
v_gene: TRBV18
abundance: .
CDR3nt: TGTGCCAGCTCCGGGGGGACAGGGAGTACCTACGAGCAGTACTTC
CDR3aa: CASSGGTGSTYEQYF

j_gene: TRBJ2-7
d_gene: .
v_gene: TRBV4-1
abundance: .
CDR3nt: TGCGCCAGCAGCCAAGGGTCCCAGCGTAACTACGAGCAGTACTTC
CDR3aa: CASSQGSQRNYEQYF

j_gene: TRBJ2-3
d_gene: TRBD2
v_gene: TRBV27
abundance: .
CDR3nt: TGTGCCAGCAGTTCCCCGGGACTAGGTACAGATACGCAGTATTTT
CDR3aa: CASSSPGLGTDTQYF

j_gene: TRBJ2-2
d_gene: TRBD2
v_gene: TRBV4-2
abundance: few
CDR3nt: TGTGCCAGCAGCCAAGCTGTAGCGGGAGAGAACACCGGGGAGCTGTTTTTT
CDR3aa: CASSQAVAGENTGELFF

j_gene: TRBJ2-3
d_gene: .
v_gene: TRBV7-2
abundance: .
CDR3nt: TGTGCCAGCACCCCGGCGGGAACCCTCGGGAATACGCAGTATTTT
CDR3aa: CASTPAGTLGNTQYF

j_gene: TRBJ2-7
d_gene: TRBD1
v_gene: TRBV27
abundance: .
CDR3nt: TGTGCCAGCAGTCCCCGACAGGGGGCGTACGAGCAGTACTTC
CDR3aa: CASSPRQGAYEQYF

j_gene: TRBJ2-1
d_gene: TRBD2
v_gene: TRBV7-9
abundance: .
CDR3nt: TGTGCCAGCAGCCCACGTCTAGCGGGAGAGGGTGAGCAGTTCTTC
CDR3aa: CASSPRLAGEGEQFF

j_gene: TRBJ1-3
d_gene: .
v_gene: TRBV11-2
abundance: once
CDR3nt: TGTGCCAGCAGCCTCGACGGAGACTCTGGAAACACCATATATTTT
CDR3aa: CASSLDGDSGNTIYF

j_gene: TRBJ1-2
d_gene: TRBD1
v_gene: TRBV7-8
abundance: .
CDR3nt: TGTGCCAGCAGCCCGGTCAGGGGGGCAGGCTACACCTTC
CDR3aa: CASSPVRGAGYTF

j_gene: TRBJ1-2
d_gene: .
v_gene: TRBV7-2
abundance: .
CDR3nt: TGTGCCAGCAGCTTAGCGCGGAGGGGCCTTGGCTACACCTTC
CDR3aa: CASSLARRGLGYTF

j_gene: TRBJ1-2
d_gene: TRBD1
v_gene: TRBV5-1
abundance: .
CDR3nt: TGCGCCAGCAGTCGTGGACAGGCGGAGGGCTACACCTTC
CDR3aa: CASSRGQAEGYTF

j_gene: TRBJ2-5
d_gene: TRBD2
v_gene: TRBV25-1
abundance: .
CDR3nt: TGTGCCAGCAGCCCAAAGGGGTCTAGCGGGAACCAAGAGACCCAGTACTTC
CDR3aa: CASSPKGSSGNQETQYF

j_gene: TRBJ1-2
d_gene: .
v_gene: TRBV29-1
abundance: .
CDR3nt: TGCAGCGTTGAAGATCGGGACACCGGAGCCTATGGCTACACCTTC
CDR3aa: CSVEDRDTGAYGYTF

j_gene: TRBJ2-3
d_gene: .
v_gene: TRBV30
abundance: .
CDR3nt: TGTGCCTGGATTCCAGGAAGCACAGATACGCAGTATTTT
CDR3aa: CAWIPGSTDTQYF

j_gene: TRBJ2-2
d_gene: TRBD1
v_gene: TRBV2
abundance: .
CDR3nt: TGTGCCAGCAGTAAGACAGGGGTCGTCAACACCGGGGAGCTGTTTTTT
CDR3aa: CASSKTGVVNTGELFF

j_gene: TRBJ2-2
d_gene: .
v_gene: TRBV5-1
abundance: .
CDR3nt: TGCGCCAGCAGCCCCCTCAGCGGCCTAAACACCGGGGAGCTGTTTTTT
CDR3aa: CASSPLSGLNTGELFF

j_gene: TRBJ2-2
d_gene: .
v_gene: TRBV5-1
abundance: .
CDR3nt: TGCGCCAGCAACCTGCAGGCGAACACCGGGGAGCTGTTTTTT
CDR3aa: CASNLQANTGELFF

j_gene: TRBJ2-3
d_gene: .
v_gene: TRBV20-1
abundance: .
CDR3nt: TGCAGTGCGGAAGGGGCAGATACGCAGTATTTT
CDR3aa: CSAEGADTQYF

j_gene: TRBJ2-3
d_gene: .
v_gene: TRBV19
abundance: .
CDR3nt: TGTGCCAGTAGTTATAGCACAGATACGCAGTATTTT
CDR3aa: CASSYSTDTQYF